These 32 T cell receptor beta chains came from one sample sequenced in a study of T cells in Graves' hyperthyroidism and ophthalmopathy. Amplification targeted TCR beta CDR3 regions from RNA transcripts. HTBI primers were the set used in a first-round RT-PCR of the TCR CDR3. TCRdb reanalysed the multiplex PCR reads using MiXCR and keeps one entry per CDR3 protein. The data hold around 440,000 distinct CDR3 sequences, with about a sixth observed a single time. Sequencing was carried out using blood. The receptors originated from a woman between 18 and 29 years old with Graves' hyperthyroidism.

This clonotype has a handful of counts. V and J are TRBV19 and TRBJ1-2; D call uncertain. The CDR3 totals 16 residues. Germline values: CDR1 LNHDA, CDR2 SQIVND (reference sequence). The germline V and J ends were trimmed by 3 bases and 0 bases, with 14 bases remaining between them. CDR3: CASSILPGPANYGYTF. Written as DNA, the CDR3 is TGTGCCAGTAGTATCCTTCCTGGGCCGGCTAACTATGGCTACACCTTC.

This clonotype was seen ten or more times. The chain is built from TRBV28 and TRBJ1-2, with D tentatively TRBD1 (6 bases). The germline V and J ends were trimmed by 6 bases and 3 bases, with 8 bases remaining between them. CDR3 size: 12 residues. The germline gives CDR1 MDHEN, CDR2 SYDVKM. CDR3 amino acids: CASRDSYYGYTF. The DNA of the CDR3 is TGTGCCAGCAGGGACAGCTACTATGGCTACACCTTC.

V and J are TRBV12-3 or TRBV12-4 and TRBJ2-5; D perhaps matches TRBD1 (5 bases). The V end was cut by 5 bases, the J end by 5 bases, with 21 bases between. The CDR3 contains 16 residues. The CDR3 nucleotides are TGTGCCAGCAGTGGGCGGATCAGGGATCCCAGTGAGACCCAGTACTTC. It translates to CASSGRIRDPSETQYF.

This clonotype came up many times. V is TRBV20-1 and J is TRBJ2-7; TRBD1 matches at 7 bases. CDR3 length equals 14 residues. Per the germline V gene, CDR1 is DFQATT and CDR2 is SNEGSKA (reference sequence). J gave up 2 bases and V 3 bases, and 7 bases lay outside the gene matches. CDR3 loop: CSASRDSRTYEQYF. The CDR3 nucleotides read TGCAGTGCTAGCCGGGACAGCCGAACCTACGAGCAGTACTTC.

This clonotype was picked up a small number of times. V and J are TRBV20-1 and TRBJ2-3, with TRBD2 identical over 10 bases. Germline CDR1 DFQATT, CDR2 SNEGSKA (reference sequence). The V segment lost 0 bases and the J segment 5 bases; nucleotides outside the gene matches: 5. CDR3 length: 15 amino acids. In DNA, the CDR3 is TGCAGTGCTAGAGAAAGCGGGGGGGTGAGAGATACGCAGTATTTT. Its protein is CSARESGGVRDTQYF.

The table lists this clonotype with many counts. V usage is TRBV24-1 and J usage is TRBJ2-3; TRBD1 aligns across 8 bases. CDR3 length: 17 residues. With V trimmed by 3 bases and J by 0 bases, 7 bases remained unmatched. CDR1 and CDR2 from the germline V gene are KGHDR and SFDVKD. DNA for the CDR3: TGTGCCACCAGTGATCGGACAGGGAAATCGAGCACAGATACGCAGTATTTT. Residues: CATSDRTGKSSTDTQYF.

The chain recombines TRBV20-1 with TRBJ2-2; TRBD1 or TRBD2 may be the D gene (5 bases each). The CDR3 runs to 12 residues. Per germline, CDR1 DFQATT and CDR2 SNEGSKA (reference sequence). The V and J ends lost 1 base and 7 bases respectively, with 7 bases between them. CDR3 sequence reads: CSARGDLGELFF. CDR3 DNA: TGCAGTGCTAGAGGGGACCTCGGGGAGCTGTTTTTT.

The chain joins TRBV19 to TRBJ1-5; the D gene is possibly TRBD1 (5 bases). V lost 3 bases, J lost 7 bases, and 16 bases lay in between. This CDR3 has 15 amino acids. Germline loops: CDR1 LNHDA, CDR2 SQIVND (reference sequence). The CDR3 region has the DNA TGTGCCAGTAGTATGGGGGGGGGATGGGACCAGCCCCAGCATTTT. Its translation: CASSMGGGWDQPQHF.

This clonotype was observed a few times. The junction differs from germline at one of its ends, possibly a read error. The DNA for the CDR3 is TGCGCCAGCAGCTTGGGGACAGGCCAAGCGCATTTT. Protein product: CASSLGTGQAHF. This rearrangement joins TRBV5-1 to TRBJ1-3; 7 bases line up with TRBD1. This CDR3 is built from 12 residues. Germline V gene lookup returns CDR1 SGHRS and CDR2 YFSETQ.

The chain carries TRBV7-3 and TRBJ2-1; D call uncertain. The germline CDR1 and CDR2 sequences are SGHTA and FQGTGA. The CDR3 covers 13 residues. V dropped 0 bases and J dropped 6 bases, with 6 bases sitting between them. CDR3 DNA sequence: TGTGCCAGCAGCTTAACGAACTTCAATGAGCAGTTCTTC. Its protein is CASSLTNFNEQFF. The full variable domain, completed using reference TRBV7-3 and TRBJ2-1, is GAGVSQTPSNKVTEKGKYVELRCDPISGHTALYWYRQSLGQGPEFLIYFQGTGAADDSGLPNDRFFAVRPEGSVSTLKIQRTERGDSAVYLCASSLTNFNEQFFGPGTRLTVL.

The chain has TRBV12-3 or TRBV12-4 and TRBJ2-7, with D tentatively TRBD2 (7 bases). Trimming pared 5 bases from V and 3 bases from J, leaving 20 bases between. This CDR3 has 16 residues. CDR3 sequence (DNA): TGTGCCAGCAGTCCTCGGCCCGGGGGGCCTAGCTACGAGCAGTACTTC. This encodes CASSPRPGGPSYEQYF.

This clonotype was counted between two and nine times. The genes are TRBV12-3 or TRBV12-4 and TRBJ1-5; tentative D call: TRBD1 (5 bases). V shed 5 bases and J shed 3 bases, with 11 bases lying between them. This CDR3 region has 14 residues. The CDR3 nucleotides read TGTGCCAGCAGTCTAAACAGGATCAATCAGCCCCAGCATTTT. Its translation is CASSLNRINQPQHF.

V and J are TRBV9 and TRBJ2-5; 11 bases are a match to TRBD2. The CDR3 spans 15 residues. Germline loops: CDR1 SGDLS, CDR2 YYNGEE. After removal of 0 bases from V and 7 bases from J, the junction contained 5 bases not matched to a gene. The CDR3 DNA is TGTGCCAGCAGCGTAGATAGCGGGAGGGAAGGGACCCAGTACTTC. Residues: CASSVDSGREGTQYF.

A few counts support this clonotype. For the CDR3, the DNA is TGTGCCAGCACAGGGAGCACAGATACGCAGTATTTT. This gives the protein CASTGSTDTQYF. This chain links TRBV9 with TRBJ2-3; a weak D match, TRBD1 (5 bases). V was cut by 6 bases and J by 0 bases, with 5 bases left in between. This CDR3 region has 12 residues. The germline gives CDR1 SGDLS, CDR2 YYNGEE.

There are many counts of this clonotype. This chain uses TRBV18 with TRBJ1-1; 7 nucleotides align to TRBD1. V lost 3 bases, J lost 12 bases, and 10 bases stayed unmatched. CDR1 and CDR2 (germline): KGHSH, LQKENI. This CDR3 has 13 residues. CDR3 residues: CASSPGRGGETFF. DNA for the CDR3: TGTGCCAGCTCACCGGGGAGAGGGGGCGAAACTTTCTTT.

The chain carries TRBV27 and TRBJ2-7; 8 bases align to TRBD1. The J segment lost 3 bases and the V segment lost 6 bases, leaving 4 bases of the junction unmatched. The CDR3 length is 13 residues. Germline V lookup: CDR1 MNHEY, CDR2 SMNVEV (reference sequence). The CDR3 DNA reads as TGTGCCAGCAGCGGACAGGGAGTCTACGAGCAGTACTTC. This codes for CASSGQGVYEQYF.

This clonotype came up many times. V is TRBV28 and J is TRBJ2-1; the D gene is possibly TRBD2 (6 bases). Trimming stripped 6 bases from V and 10 bases from J, with 10 bases between. Germline V gene lookup returns CDR1 MDHEN and CDR2 SYDVKM. The CDR3 consists of 11 residues. In DNA form, the CDR3 reads TGTGCCAGCAGCCGACTAGTGGAGCAGTTCTTC. Protein sequence: CASSRLVEQFF. Supplemented by reference TRBV28 and TRBJ2-1, the full variable domain reads DVKVTQSSRYLVKRTGEKVFLECVQDMDHENMFWYRQDPGLGLRLIYFSYDVKMKEKGDIPEGYSVSREKKERFSLILESASTNQTSMYLCASSRLVEQFFGPGTRLTVL.

In this sample, this clonotype turned up many times. This chain joins TRBV2 and TRBJ2-1; TRBD1 aligns across 8 bases. Germline V gene sequence: CDR1 SNHLY, CDR2 FYNNEI. V was pared by 7 bases and J by 6 bases, with 8 bases of the junction left unmatched. The CDR3 sequence is 14 residues long. The CDR3 is CASILDRAGNEQFF. Here the CDR3 DNA reads TGTGCCAGCATTCTGGACAGGGCGGGCAATGAGCAGTTCTTC.

This clonotype has a count of ten or more. This chain uses TRBV20-1 with TRBJ2-3, with a weak D call TRBD1 (7 bases). The CDR3 is made up of 13 amino acids. The germline V and J ends were trimmed by 6 bases and 3 bases, with 13 bases remaining between them. The germline V gene has CDR1 DFQATT and CDR2 SNEGSKA (reference sequence). The chain's CDR3 is CSAGAGGTDTQYF. CDR3 DNA sequence: TGCAGTGCAGGCGCAGGGGGGACAGATACGCAGTATTTT.

Notes on this clonotype: A much larger clonotype is one base distant, so this may be a read error. The genes are TRBV5-1 and TRBJ1-6, with 8 bases lining up with TRBD1. From germline, CDR1 is SGHRS and CDR2 YFSETQ. This CDR3 contains 15 residues. The CDR3, as DNA: TGCGCCAGCAGCCGCGAGACAGGGGACAATTCACACCTCCACTTT. It yields the protein CASSRETGDNSHLHF.

V gene TRBV5-1 combines with J gene TRBJ2-3; 12 nucleotides align to TRBD2. In germline, CDR1 is SGHRS, CDR2 YFSETQ. V shed 4 bases, J shed 0 bases, and the junction held 9 bases outside the gene matches. The CDR3 has 18 amino acids. CDR3 sequence (DNA): TGCGCCAGCAGCGGACTAGCGGGACGGCGTGCTAGCACAGATACGCAGTATTTT. Its protein product is CASSGLAGRRASTDTQYF.

This clonotype was counted only a few times. The chain uses TRBV11-2 and TRBJ1-2; 8 bases agree with TRBD1. V was clipped by 4 bases and J by 4 bases; unmatched bases: 11. Per germline, CDR1 SGHAT and CDR2 FQNNGV. The CDR3 covers 16 residues. CDR3: CASSSDPTGGSYGYTF. Here the CDR3 DNA reads TGTGCCAGCAGCTCCGACCCTACAGGGGGGAGCTATGGCTACACCTTC.

This clonotype was counted ten times or more. The chain has TRBV2 and TRBJ1-6; D is perhaps TRBD1 (5 bases). Trimming cost V 2 bases and J 11 bases, with 13 bases left between them. The CDR3 consists of 14 residues. Germline-derived CDR1 and CDR2 are SNHLY and FYNNEI. CDR3 amino acids: CASSESGQGTPLHF. In DNA form, the CDR3 reads TGTGCCAGCAGTGAATCTGGCCAGGGAACACCCCTCCACTTT. The entire variable domain, with the rest obtained from reference TRBV2 and TRBJ1-6, is as follows: EPEVTQTPSHQVTQMGQEVILRCVPISNHLYFYWYRQILGQKVEFLVSFYNNEISEKSEIFDDQFSVERPDGSNFTLKIRSTKLEDSAMYFCASSESGQGTPLHFGNGTRLTVT.

This clonotype was detected a few times. The J gene is TRBJ2-1, the V gene TRBV12-3 or TRBV12-4, with a tentative D call TRBD2 (7 bases). V gave up 8 bases and J gave up 9 bases, with 20 bases separating them. The CDR3 spans 14 residues. The CDR3 loop is CASSYPYGGAEQFF. The DNA of the CDR3 is TGTGCCAGCTCCTACCCATATGGGGGGGCTGAGCAGTTCTTC.

The rearrangement joins TRBV20-1 to TRBJ1-1; D not certain. The germline V and J ends were trimmed by 3 bases and 4 bases, with 9 bases remaining between them. CDR3 length equals 12 residues. CDR1 and CDR2 (germline): DFQATT, SNEGSKA (reference sequence). CDR3 sequence reads: CSARILATEAFF. In DNA, the CDR3 is TGCAGTGCTAGGATTCTTGCCACTGAAGCTTTCTTT.

This clonotype was found many times. A junction boundary mismatches the germline segment, possibly from a read error. V is TRBV7-7 and J is TRBJ2-2; D uncertain. This CDR3 contains 14 residues. Germline V gene sequence: CDR1 SSHAT, CDR2 FNYEAQ (reference sequence). CDR3: CASSLGRGTGELFF. Here the CDR3 DNA reads TGTGCTAGCAGCTTGGGTAGAGGCACCGGGGAGCTGTTTTTT.

The chain uses TRBV6-1 and TRBJ2-1; D not certain. Between the trimmed V and J ends, which lost 2 bases and 5 bases, there was a span of 13 bases. This CDR3 comprises 15 residues. Germline V gene sequence: CDR1 MNHNS, CDR2 SASEGT. Written as DNA, the CDR3 is TGTGCCAGCAGTGAACCTACGTATTCAAACAATGAGCAGTTCTTC. This codes for CASSEPTYSNNEQFF.

This clonotype was found many times. The gene calls are TRBV20-1 and TRBJ1-1; 7 nucleotides match TRBD1. Germline V CDR1 and CDR2: DFQATT, SNEGSKA (reference sequence). This CDR3 has 14 amino acids. The J segment lost 0 bases and the V segment lost 5 bases, leaving 6 bases of the junction unmatched. The CDR3 is CSAQGQVVNTEAFF. The CDR3 DNA sequence: TGCAGTGCTCAAGGACAGGTAGTGAACACTGAAGCTTTCTTT.

The sample holds a few counts of this clonotype. V is TRBV6-1 and J is TRBJ1-2; D remains ambiguous. This CDR3 is built from 15 residues. Trimming cost V 0 bases and J 4 bases, with 12 bases left between them. Germline-derived CDR1 and CDR2 are MNHNS and SASEGT. CDR3 sequence (DNA): TGTGCCAGCAGTGAAGCAGCACCGGAGCCCTATGGCTACACCTTC. Translation gives CASSEAAPEPYGYTF.

Ten or more counts support this clonotype. The V gene is TRBV12-3 or TRBV12-4, the J gene TRBJ2-1, with a tentative D call TRBD1 (5 bases). The V and J ends lost 6 bases and 0 bases respectively, with 12 bases between them. This CDR3 has 15 amino acids. The CDR3 here is CASSAGFTSYNEQFF. CDR3 coding DNA: TGTGCCAGCAGCGCAGGGTTCACCTCCTACAATGAGCAGTTCTTC.

This clonotype occurred many times. The chain links TRBV18 to TRBJ2-7, with a possible D match to TRBD2 (6 bases). The CDR3 consists of 15 residues. Trimming left V 3 bases short and J 1 base short, with 13 bases between. Germline V lookup: CDR1 KGHSH, CDR2 LQKENI. The CDR3 protein is CASSPTTSKSYEQYF. In DNA, the CDR3 is TGTGCCAGCTCACCGACAACTAGCAAATCCTACGAGCAGTACTTC.

The chain couples TRBV4-3 to TRBJ2-1; 9 nucleotides match TRBD1. The CDR3 loop spans 16 amino acids. Trimming cost V 1 base and J 7 bases; bases outside gene matches: 8. Germline-derived CDR1 and CDR2 are LGHNA and YSLEER. CDR3 protein: CASSQVTGQGLNEQFF. The CDR3 nucleotides are TGCGCCAGCAGCCAAGTCACGGGACAGGGTTTAAATGAGCAGTTCTTC.